This TCR beta chain stems from a study of cytomegalovirus exposure and HLA in healthy donors. Regarding the study as a whole: Most TCR sequences were seen very rarely across donors, but some public TCRs occurred in many. The authors listed approximately 160 TCR beta chains as cytomegalovirus-associated.

Sequencing used immunoSEQ multiplex PCR; TCRdb keeps in-frame clones, though not all of them. The table records about 100,000 clones, just under 95% of them present only once. It was the approximately 130-subject validation cohort, separate from the roughly 700-subject first cohort, to which the donors belonged. In the case of this clone: What it recognizes is unknown.

There are 11 residues in the CDR3. V lost 4 bases to trimming and J lost 8 bases, with 5 bases between them. Germline lookup yields CDR1 KGHSH and CDR2 LQKENI. The sequence was obtained from a young woman in good health and CMV-seronegative. This chain joins TRBV18 and TRBJ1-4, with D uncertain. The sequenced material came from PBMCs. In DNA form, the CDR3 reads TGTGCCAGCTCACTCTCCGAAAAACTGTTTTTT. It encodes CASSLSEKLFF. Complete variable domain (other parts from reference TRBV18 and TRBJ1-4): NAGVMQNPRHLVRRRGQEARLRCSPMKGHSHVYWYRQLPEEGLKFMVYLQKENIIDESGMPKERFSAEFPKEGPSILRIQQVVRGDSAAYFCASSLSEKLFFGSGTQLSVL.